This T cell receptor beta chain was profiled in a study of Graves' ophthalmopathy and Graves' hyperthyroidism. Points from the study as a whole: Most expanded thyroid clonotypes above 0.001 frequency also appeared in blood. With about 88% sensitivity and 70% to 82% specificity, a 13-signature model separated ophthalmopathy from stable hyperthyroidism.

V shed 4 bases and J shed 4 bases, with 8 bases lying between them. Germline-derived CDR1 and CDR2 are ENHRY and SYGVKD. This CDR3 is built from 12 residues. RNA transcripts provided the template for amplifying TCR beta CDR3 regions. HTBI primers primed a first-round RT-PCR, and a second-round multiplex PCR followed. Via MiXCR, TCRdb re-called the multiplex PCR reads, giving one row per CDR3 protein. The data show 900,000 to 1,200,000 distinct CDR3 sequences, 35% to 45% seen once. Orbital computed tomography, thyroid ultrasound, TRAb, serum thyroxine and clinical symptoms formed the basis of diagnosis. Regarding this clonotype: The antigen is undetermined.

Sequencing used peripheral blood or thyroid tissue (not recorded which). The chain joins TRBV10-3 to TRBJ2-7; D gene unclear. The sequence was collected from an adult man with Graves' hyperthyroidism. CDR3 in DNA: TGTGCCATCAGTGGGTCGTGGTACGAGCAGTACTTC. Amino acids: CAISGSWYEQYF.